This T cell receptor beta chain stems from a study of blood T cell repertoires in COVID-19. The wider study: Sites in the United States, Italy and Spain provided acute and convalescent COVID-19 samples. Nucleic acid was either cDNA or gDNA, and it came from T cells, B-cell-depleted T cells, or PBMCs.

In the original analysis: Amplification from reference gene primers served as the basis for estimated nucleated cell counts. Clones were sequenced by immunoSEQ multiplex PCR, and TCRdb holds only the in-frame ones, with some missing. The DNA was the basis for D and trimming; V, J and clone size are from that table. The sample consists of about 150,000 clones, about 79% of them appearing once. CDR1 is SGHRS, CDR2 YFSETQ, per germline. The length of the CDR3 is 12 residues. V was shortened by 0 bases and J by 9 bases, with 9 bases between the two germline ends. The origin of this receptor is an older woman with acute or convalescent COVID-19. The specimen sequenced was peripheral blood. The gene calls are TRBV5-1 and TRBJ1-2; D perhaps matches TRBD1 (5 bases). CDR3 loop: CASSLGTPSYTF. For the CDR3, the DNA is TGCGCCAGCAGCTTGGGGACACCCAGCTACACCTTC. Full variable domain (rest looked up from reference TRBV5-1 and TRBJ1-2): KAGVTQTPRYLIKTRGQQVTLSCSPISGHRSVSWYQQTPGQGLQFLFEYFSETQRNKGNFPGRFSGRQFSNSRSEMNVSTLELGDSALYLCASSLGTPSYTFGSGTRLTVV.